This TCR beta chain was sequenced for a study of blood T cell repertoires in COVID-19. Study information: Researchers got acute and convalescent COVID-19 samples from the United States, Italy and Spain. T cells, B-cell-depleted T cells, or PBMCs supplied cDNA or gDNA.

In the original workflow: Cell counts per sample came from amplifying reference gene primers. The repertoire was sequenced with immunoSEQ multiplex PCR; TCRdb's copy has only in-frame clones and lacks some. The V and J calls and clone size come from that table; D and trimming were worked out from the DNA. Here the sample spans roughly 18,000 clones, roughly 91% being singletons. Germline V gene lookup returns CDR1 SGDLS and CDR2 YYNGEE. The J segment lost 3 bases and the V segment lost 2 bases, leaving 4 bases of the junction unmatched. This CDR3 has 16 residues. This sequence joins TRBV9 and TRBJ2-3; 12 positions match TRBD2. The sequencing sample was made of peripheral blood. The clonotype comes from a human donor in a cohort sampled during active COVID-19. Here the CDR3 reads CASSVLAGGPTDTQYF. Written as DNA, the CDR3 is TGTGCCAGCAGCGTCCTAGCGGGAGGGCCTACAGATACGCAGTATTTT.